The text below deals with one T cell receptor beta chain. Its target is not known. Clones were read by immunoSEQ multiplex PCR, and TCRdb kept only the in-frame ones, dropping some. The sample carries around 56,000 clones, 70% to 90% recorded once. The source of the sample is a study of T cell responses to AZD1222 COVID-19 vaccine. The study's findings and limits: Of spike-specific TCRs, nearly half reportedly target regions left unmutated in variants. Following two doses of AZD1222, Spike-specific TCR breadth and depth rose.

Trimming took 0 bases from V and 5 from J, leaving 10 bases between them. In germline, CDR1 is KGHSH, CDR2 LQKENI. The length of the CDR3 is 14 residues. The source material was peripheral blood, sampled 28 days after the second AZD1222 dose. The clonotype was recovered from an adult who received the AZD1222 COVID-19 vaccine. This sequence joins TRBV18 and TRBJ2-5; D is uncertain. The CDR3 here is CASSPPGLRETQYF. The CDR3 DNA follows: TGTGCCAGCTCACCACCCGGCCTTAGGGAGACCCAGTACTTC.